What follows are 22 T cell receptor beta chains derived from one specimen sequenced in a study of naive and memory T cell subsets. An oligonucleotide containing a UMI was ligated to the 3' end of TCR cDNA. Amplification of ligated cDNA took four PCR rounds with SP2 and nested alpha and beta constant primers. TCRdb processed the 5' RACE reads anew with MiXCR; each CDR3 protein has one entry. The table records roughly 62,000 distinct CDR3 sequences, around 7.3% of them present only once. Receptors originate from a male donor in good health.

This clonotype was counted ten times or more. V is TRBV2 and J is TRBJ2-5; TRBD2 aligns across 8 bases. Per the germline V gene, CDR1 is SNHLY and CDR2 is FYNNEI. The length of the CDR3 is 14 residues. V shed 5 bases, J shed 3 bases, and the junction held 5 bases outside the gene matches. The CDR3 DNA follows: TGTGCCAGCAGTAGCTCCGGGGGGGAAGAGACCCAGTACTTC. Translation: CASSSSGGEETQYF.

The chain has TRBV6-5 and TRBJ2-7; TRBD1 is a possible D gene (6 bases). V shed 6 bases and J shed 2 bases, with 14 bases lying between them. CDR1 and CDR2 from the germline V gene are MNHEY and SVGAGI. This CDR3 has 14 residues. The CDR3 region is CASRAGDIPYEQYF. CDR3 sequence (DNA): TGTGCCAGCAGGGCCGGGGACATACCCTACGAGCAGTACTTC.

This chain connects TRBV2 to TRBJ2-2; 12 positions match TRBD2. The CDR3 is made up of 18 amino acids. Germline V gene data show CDR1 as SNHLY and CDR2 as FYNNEI. Unmatched junction bases numbered 7, after V lost 5 bases and J lost 0 bases. The CDR3 region has the DNA TGTGCCAGCAGTTTGACTAGCGGGGGACTGGCGAACACCGGGGAGCTGTTTTTT. It encodes CASSLTSGGLANTGELFF.

The sample holds a few counts of this clonotype. The chain couples TRBV6-1 to TRBJ1-1, with 10 nucleotides matching TRBD1. The V segment lost 8 bases and the J segment 5 bases; nucleotides outside the gene matches: 5. CDR3 length equals 13 residues. Germline lookup yields CDR1 MNHNS and CDR2 SASEGT. CDR3 DNA: TGTGCCAGCCGATGGACAGGGGGTACTGAAGCTTTCTTT. Protein sequence: CASRWTGGTEAFF.

This clonotype was detected a few times. The CDR3 sequence: CASSYSGQGGQPQHF. For the CDR3, the DNA is TGTGCCAGCAGTTACTCCGGGCAGGGCGGCCAGCCCCAGCATTTT. The rearrangement uses TRBV6-5 and TRBJ1-5; possible D gene TRBD1, 5 bases. CDR3 length equals 15 residues. CDR1 is MNHEY, CDR2 SVGAGI, per germline. The V and J ends lost 0 bases and 7 bases respectively, with 13 bases between them.

The chain recombines TRBV20-1 with TRBJ2-1, with D unclear. Germline lookup yields CDR1 DFQATT and CDR2 SNEGSKA (reference sequence). This CDR3 has 15 amino acids. V lost 2 bases and J 6 bases, leaving 17 bases between the germline ends. For the CDR3, the DNA is TGCAGTGCTAGAAGTTTAACTGGATCGGGCAATGAGCAGTTCTTC. Its protein product is CSARSLTGSGNEQFF.

The chain has TRBV21-1 and TRBJ2-1; no DNA check was done on the table's D call, TRBD1. TRBV21-1 is a known pseudogene. This CDR3 has 15 amino acids. CDR3 residues: CASSRDRGPYNEQFF. The CDR3 region has the DNA TGTGCCAGCAGCAGAGACAGGGGGCCATACAATGAGCAGTTCTTC.

The gene calls are TRBV4-2 and TRBJ1-2; 12 nucleotides agree with TRBD1. Germline trimming cut 1 base from V and 4 bases from J; bases unmatched to any gene: 4. The CDR3 totals 16 residues. Germline CDR1 is LGHNA and CDR2 is YNFKEQ. This CDR3 is CASSQGGTGGFYGYTF. DNA of the CDR3: TGTGCCAGCAGCCAAGGCGGGACAGGGGGCTTCTATGGCTACACCTTC.

This clonotype was found many times. The rearrangement joins TRBV6-4 to TRBJ2-7; D remains ambiguous. The CDR3 is 12 residues long. With 8 bases removed from V and 4 bases from J, the gap between germline ends came to 12 bases. From germline, CDR1 is MRHNA and CDR2 SNTAGT. The CDR3 is CASVVNGYEQYF. In DNA, the CDR3 is TGTGCCAGCGTGGTAAACGGGTACGAGCAGTACTTC.

This rearrangement joins TRBV29-1 to TRBJ2-5; no definite D call. The V end was cut by 7 bases, the J end by 5 bases, with 8 bases between. The germline V gene encodes CDR1 SQVTM and CDR2 ANQGSEA. This CDR3 spans 10 amino acids. CDR3 nucleotide sequence: TGCAGCGCCCGACTGGAGACCCAGTACTTC. Translation gives CSARLETQYF.

This clonotype was counted many times. The rearrangement joins TRBV6-5 to TRBJ2-3; D is perhaps TRBD2 (6 bases). This CDR3 comprises 14 residues. The V gene's germline CDR1 is MNHEY and CDR2 SVGAGI. The V and J ends lost 2 bases and 1 base respectively, with 7 bases between them. The CDR3 spells CASSYERGTDTQYF. DNA of the CDR3: TGTGCCAGCAGTTACGAGCGGGGCACAGATACGCAGTATTTT.

This clonotype came up a few times. The chain has TRBV2 and TRBJ2-1; D possibly corresponds to TRBD2 (5 bases). Between the trimmed V and J ends, which lost 0 bases and 4 bases, there was a span of 10 bases. Per the germline V gene, CDR1 is SNHLY and CDR2 is FYNNEI. The CDR3 contains 15 residues. CDR3 amino acids: CASSEAGVGYNEQFF. The CDR3 DNA sequence: TGTGCCAGCAGTGAAGCGGGAGTCGGATACAATGAGCAGTTCTTC.

The chain joins TRBV4-2 to TRBJ2-1; weak D call: TRBD2 (6 bases). V lost 0 bases, J lost 1 base, and 16 bases lay in between. The CDR3 totals 18 residues. CDR1 and CDR2 from the germline V gene are LGHNA and YNFKEQ. CDR3 residues: CASSQDNPPSASYNEQFF. The CDR3 region has the DNA TGTGCCAGCAGCCAAGATAATCCCCCTAGCGCTTCCTACAATGAGCAGTTCTTC.

J is TRBJ1-1 and V is TRBV5-4, with no clear D. Trimming removed 1 base at V and 4 bases at J, with 17 bases between. Germline values: CDR1 SGHNT, CDR2 YYREEE (reference sequence). This CDR3 has 16 amino acids. This CDR3 is CASSLFLGERGTEAFF. The CDR3 coding sequence is TGTGCCAGCAGCTTGTTCCTCGGGGAGCGTGGCACTGAAGCTTTCTTT.

This clonotype was observed a few times. This chain links TRBV20-1 with TRBJ1-2, with TRBD1 matching 7 bases. The CDR3 extends over 13 amino acids. Germline trimming cut 4 bases from V and 5 bases from J; bases unmatched to any gene: 7. Per germline, CDR1 DFQATT and CDR2 SNEGSKA (reference sequence). Written as DNA, the CDR3 is TGCAGTGCTATCCGACAGGGCCAGTATGGCTACACCTTC. This translates into CSAIRQGQYGYTF.

This sequence joins TRBV7-9 and TRBJ2-7, with unresolved D. Looked up from germline, CDR1 is SEHNR and CDR2 is FQNEAQ (reference sequence). Trimming stripped 1 base from V and 3 bases from J, with 4 bases between. This CDR3 contains 12 residues. The CDR3 DNA reads as TGTGCCAGCAGCTTAGTGGGCTACGAGCAGTACTTC. Translated: CASSLVGYEQYF.

This clonotype was found a few times. This chain uses TRBV24-1 with TRBJ2-5; 8 bases fit TRBD1. The CDR3 has 14 residues. The J segment lost 4 bases and the V segment lost 6 bases, leaving 6 bases of the junction unmatched. Germline values: CDR1 KGHDR, CDR2 SFDVKD. Written as DNA, the CDR3 is TGTGCCACCAGTCCAGGCAGGGGGCCAGAGACCCAGTACTTC. Translated, it gives CATSPGRGPETQYF.

This clonotype has just a few counts. CDR3 residues: CASSPQGLADEQYF. CDR3 nucleotides: TGTGCCAGCAGCCCCCAGGGACTAGCGGACGAGCAGTACTTC. The chain carries TRBV11-2 and TRBJ2-7; TRBD2 matches at 11 bases. The CDR3 extends over 14 amino acids. CDR1 and CDR2 from the germline V gene are SGHAT and FQNNGV. V was clipped by 5 bases and J by 5 bases; unmatched bases: 5.

This clonotype was recorded at least ten times. The gene calls are TRBV20-1 and TRBJ1-2; TRBD1 agrees at 9 bases. The CDR3 runs to 13 residues. The V gene end was trimmed by 0 bases and the J gene end by 5 bases; junction bases not matched to a gene: 1. Germline values: CDR1 DFQATT, CDR2 SNEGSKA (reference sequence). This CDR3 is CSARDGTGYGYTF. As DNA, the CDR3 is TGCAGTGCTAGAGATGGGACAGGGTATGGCTACACCTTC.

This clonotype has more than one count but fewer than ten. The chain links TRBV5-1 to TRBJ2-1; TRBD2 agrees at 8 bases. In germline, CDR1 is SGHRS, CDR2 YFSETQ. V dropped 4 bases and J dropped 0; count of bases not matched to a gene: 15. This CDR3 spans 19 amino acids. CDR3 amino acids: CASSQAIQAGVSSYNEQFF. CDR3 DNA sequence: TGCGCCAGCAGCCAAGCGATCCAAGCGGGGGTAAGCTCCTACAATGAGCAGTTCTTC.

The chain joins TRBV20-1 to TRBJ2-7; tentatively, D is TRBD1 (6 bases). The CDR3 runs to 13 residues. The V end was cut by 3 bases, the J end by 6 bases, with 15 bases between. Germline lookup yields CDR1 DFQATT and CDR2 SNEGSKA (reference sequence). CDR3 region: CSASVSVGGEQYF. In nucleotides, the CDR3 is TGCAGTGCTAGCGTTTCGGTAGGGGGCGAGCAGTACTTC.

This chain connects TRBV7-9 to TRBJ2-1, with 8 nucleotides matching TRBD2. CDR3 length: 17 residues. Germline V gene data show CDR1 as SEHNR and CDR2 as FQNEAQ (reference sequence). The junction had 9 bases not matched to a gene; V was cut back by 5 bases and J by 0 bases. CDR3 nucleotide sequence: TGTGCCAGCAGCCCCCGGCAAGCGGGGGCCTCCTACAATGAGCAGTTCTTC. The encoded protein is CASSPRQAGASYNEQFF.